This is a list of T cell receptor beta chains from one sample in a study of a mutant IDH1 vaccine in newly diagnosed glioma. Libraries were prepared by immunoSEQ multiplex PCR; TCRdb keeps only in-frame clonotypes and omits some of them. The sample carries tens of thousands of clones, 81% recorded once. Which antigens these TCRs recognize remains unknown. The material was PBMCs, obtained from a glioma patient whose treatment included an IDH1 peptide vaccine. The receptors shown here come from a woman aged 40 to 50 with glioma. Some clones in this sample may be carry-over from other donors' samples. The CDR3 runs from the conserved cysteine through the conserved F or W. Fields, in order: J gene, V gene, D gene, clone size, CDR3 DNA, CDR3 protein. The D gene is left open where the match is weak. Clone sizes are given selectively: once, few, many, or a class where the clone is expanded.

TRBJ2-7	TRBV6-5	-	-	TGTGCCAGCAGCCCAGGACCTCTGCCCTACGAGCAGTACTTC	CASSPGPLPYEQYF
TRBJ1-6	TRBV27	-	-	TGTGCCAGCCGCCGACCCGCCTCACCCCTCCACTTT	CASRRPASPLHF
TRBJ2-7	TRBV2	TRBD1	-	TGTGCCAGCAGTGAATACAGGGGGCTCTACGAGCAGTACTTC	CASSEYRGLYEQYF
TRBJ1-4	TRBV9	TRBD1	-	TGTGCCAGCAGTGCGACAGGGGGAGCAACTAATGAAAAACTGTTTTTT	CASSATGGATNEKLFF
TRBJ1-3	TRBV5-8	-	-	TGTGCCAGCAGCTACCTGGTTAAGTCAACGAACACCATATATTTT	CASSYLVKSTNTIYF
TRBJ2-1	TRBV7-3	-	-	TGTGCCAGCAGCTTAGTCTCGAACTTCGGGGAGCAGTTCTTC	CASSLVSNFGEQFF
TRBJ2-7	TRBV5-1	-	-	TGCGCCAGCAGCTTGGGCAGAGGGGGGTCATCTCACGAGCAGTACTTC	CASSLGRGGSSHEQYF
TRBJ2-5	TRBV29-1	-	-	TGCAGCGCCTACCTCAGGGGAGGGGAGACCCAGTACTTC	CSAYLRGGETQYF
TRBJ2-7	TRBV6-1	TRBD2	-	TGTGCCAGCAGTGAAGTAGAAGGCGGGAGGGCGAGGGAGCAGTACTTC	CASSEVEGGRAREQYF
TRBJ2-2	TRBV5-1	-	-	TGCGCCAGCAGCTTGGTACAGGGAAGCACCGGGGAGCTGTTTTTT	CASSLVQGSTGELFF
TRBJ2-4	TRBV7-2	-	-	TGTGCCAGCAGCTTAGCCCCCAATAGGGACATTCAGTACTTC	CASSLAPNRDIQYF
TRBJ2-5	TRBV5-4	TRBD1	-	TGTGCCAGCAGTAGATGGACAGGGAGAGAGACCCAGTACTTC	CASSRWTGRETQYF
TRBJ1-2	TRBV21-1	-	-	TGTGCCAGCACCCACAAGAGGACGGCATATGGCTACACCTTC	CASTHKRTAYGYTF
TRBJ2-6	TRBV6-5	TRBD2	-	TGTGCCAGCAGTTACACTAGCGGGAGTGGGGCCAACGTCCTGACTTTC	CASSYTSGSGANVLTF
TRBJ1-2	TRBV19	TRBD1	once	TGTGCCAGTAGTGCCAACCGGGACAGGGGCTCTGGCTACACCTTC	CASSANRDRGSGYTF
TRBJ1-6	TRBV5-4	-	-	TGTGCCAGCAGCCTGACAGCGGCCTTTAATTCACCCCTCCACTTT	CASSLTAAFNSPLHF
TRBJ1-4	TRBV6-5	-	-	TGTGCCAGCAGTCGACAGCCTAATGAAAAACTGTTTTTT	CASSRQPNEKLFF
TRBJ2-7	TRBV4-1	TRBD1	-	TGCGCCAGCAGCCAAGGAGGCTCAGGGACAGTCCACTACGAGCAGTACTTC	CASSQGGSGTVHYEQYF
TRBJ2-7	TRBV7-9	-	-	TGTGCCAGCAGCTTAATACAGGGCTACGAGCAGTACTTC	CASSLIQGYEQYF
TRBJ1-4	TRBV14	-	-	TGTGCCAGCAGCCGACCGGGACTGACTAATGAAAAACTGTTTTTT	CASSRPGLTNEKLFF
TRBJ2-3	TRBV18	-	-	TGTGCCAGCTCACCACCCCAGCCCGCGAGACATACGCAGTATTTT	CASSPPQPARHTQYF
TRBJ1-2	TRBV19	-	-	TGTGCCGCGGGGCCAGGGAGCGGCTACACCTTC	CAAGPGSGYTF
TRBJ2-7	TRBV4-2	-	-	TGTGCCAGCAGCCAAGTGGGCGAGCGCTACGAGCAGTACTTC	CASSQVGERYEQYF
TRBJ1-2	TRBV28	TRBD1	once	TGTGCCAGCAGTCTGACAGGGTCCTATGGCTACACCTTC	CASSLTGSYGYTF
TRBJ2-7	TRBV7-8	-	-	TGTGCCAGCAGCTTACTGGGATTTTACTACGAGCAGTACTTC	CASSLLGFYYEQYF
TRBJ1-1	TRBV5-1	-	-	TGCGCCAGCAGCCCGGGGGCCCTCGGCACTGAAGCTTTCTTT	CASSPGALGTEAFF
TRBJ2-1	TRBV5-1	TRBD1	-	TGCGCCAGCGCTCCGGGACAGGGGGGCGATGAGCAGTTCTTC	CASAPGQGGDEQFF
TRBJ2-1	TRBV27	TRBD2	-	TGTGCCAGCAGTCCAAGACTAGCGGGAGGGCCCGAGGATGAGCAGTTCTTC	CASSPRLAGGPEDEQFF
TRBJ1-2	TRBV5-6	TRBD1	-	TGTGCCAGCAGCCCCGGACAGGGTTGGGACTATGGCTACACCTTC	CASSPGQGWDYGYTF
TRBJ2-1	TRBV27	TRBD2	-	TGTGCCACCAACTTAGCGGGGGGGTACAATGAGCAGTTCTTC	CATNLAGGYNEQFF
TRBJ1-1	TRBV18	-	few	TGTGCCAGCTCACCCCGGGGGAACACTGAAGCTTTCTTT	CASSPRGNTEAFF
TRBJ1-2	TRBV10-3	-	-	TGTGCCATTTATACAGAGTCCGGAAACTATGGCCACACCTTC	CAIYTESGNYGHTF
TRBJ1-5	TRBV10-3	-	-	TGTGCCATCAGTGAAGAGTTGGTCTTAATGGTTAGGGGCAATCAGCCCCAGCATTTT	CAISEELVLMVRGNQPQHF
TRBJ2-1	TRBV4-1	TRBD2	-	TGCGCCAGCAGCCATGGGGCCGCGACTAGCGGGAGGCGGGATGAGCAGTTCTTC	CASSHGAATSGRRDEQFF
TRBJ2-1	TRBV29-1	-	-	TGCAGCGTTGCCACTCCCAGGGGATTGGAGTTCTTC	CSVATPRGLEFF
TRBJ1-1	TRBV6-6	-	-	TGTGCCAGCAGTTACAAGAAAGGGAACACTGAAGCTTTCTTT	CASSYKKGNTEAFF
TRBJ2-7	TRBV27	-	-	TGTGCCAGCAGTCCCGGCTACGAGCAGTACTTC	CASSPGYEQYF
TRBJ2-1	TRBV7-2	TRBD1	once	TGTGCCAGCAGCCAGGGGGGACAGGGTGGCAATGAGCAGTTCTTC	CASSQGGQGGNEQFF
TRBJ1-4	TRBV19	-	-	TGTGCCAGTGTTAACATGAAGGGTCCTAATGAAAAACTGTTTTTT	CASVNMKGPNEKLFF
TRBJ2-7	TRBV5-1	TRBD2	-	TGCGCCAGCAGCGGCCTGGACTGGGGGGGCGAGCAGTACTTC	CASSGLDWGGEQYF
TRBJ2-5	TRBV27	-	-	TGTGCCAGCAGCTCCGGGTCTAAAGAGACCCAGTACTTC	CASSSGSKETQYF
TRBJ2-3	TRBV7-2	-	once	TGTGCCAGCAGCTTAGGATTCGTGGGGAACACAGATACGCAGTATTTT	CASSLGFVGNTDTQYF
TRBJ1-5	TRBV7-2	-	-	TGTGCCAGCAGCTTACCGGGGAATCAGCCCCAGCATTTT	CASSLPGNQPQHF
TRBJ2-5	TRBV4-3	-	-	TGCGCCAGCAGCCAAGGGACCAGCTTAGGAGAGACCCAGTACTTC	CASSQGTSLGETQYF
TRBJ2-7	TRBV7-2	-	-	TGTGCCAGCAGCTTAGGCCCAGGGGGGACCTACGAGCAGTACTTC	CASSLGPGGTYEQYF
TRBJ2-7	TRBV11-2	-	-	TGTGCCAGCAGCCACCTCCCCCTTACCTACGAGCAGTACTTC	CASSHLPLTYEQYF
TRBJ1-2	TRBV4-3	-	-	TGCGCCAGCAGCCAAGATCCCACGGCAAACTATGGCTACACCTTC	CASSQDPTANYGYTF